This entry lists 18 T cell receptor beta chains sequenced from one sample in a study of cytomegalovirus exposure and HLA in healthy donors. Clones were sequenced by immunoSEQ multiplex PCR, and TCRdb holds only the in-frame ones, with some missing. The data show 150,000 to 180,000 clones, about 86% seen once. The specimen was PBMCs. The receptors were gathered from a human donor in good health.

The chain has TRBV4-2 and TRBJ2-1, with 11 bases identical to TRBD2. After removal of 2 bases from V and 8 bases from J, the junction contained 2 bases not matched to a gene. This CDR3 has 14 amino acids. CDR1 and CDR2 from the germline V gene are LGHNA and YNFKEQ. The CDR3: CASSQTSGSDEQFF. Written as DNA, the CDR3 is TGTGCCAGCAGCCAAACTAGCGGGAGCGATGAGCAGTTCTTC.

This clone was seen at least ten times. The rearrangement joins TRBV6-4 to TRBJ2-1; 10 nucleotides agree with TRBD1. Unmatched junction bases numbered 7, after V lost 4 bases and J lost 4 bases. The germline V gene encodes CDR1 MRHNA and CDR2 SNTAGT. This CDR3 is 16 amino acids long. The CDR3 nucleotides read TGTGCCAGCAGTGCCTCCGGGACAGGGGATTACAATGAGCAGTTCTTC. Amino acids: CASSASGTGDYNEQFF.

The chain joins TRBV7-9 to TRBJ2-2; 8 nucleotides align to TRBD2. V was clipped by 1 base and J by 5 bases; unmatched bases: 6. In germline, CDR1 is SEHNR, CDR2 FQNEAQ (reference sequence). CDR3 size: 16 residues. This CDR3 is CASSLEAGGTTGELFF. CDR3 nucleotide sequence: TGTGCCAGCAGCTTAGAGGCGGGAGGAACAACCGGGGAGCTGTTTTTT.

The J gene is TRBJ1-1, the V gene TRBV30, with D unclear. The CDR3 totals 13 residues. The germline V gene has CDR1 GTSNPN and CDR2 SVGIG (reference sequence). With 0 bases removed from V and 4 bases from J, the gap between germline ends came to 9 bases. The CDR3 region has the DNA TGTGCCTGGAGTGTACTACGGTTCACTGAAGCTTTCTTT. Amino acid sequence: CAWSVLRFTEAFF.

The chain employs TRBV4-1 and TRBJ2-5; 7 nucleotides agree with TRBD1. Germline CDR1 reads MGHRA; CDR2 reads YSYEKL. The CDR3 is made up of 16 amino acids. Losses at the gene ends were 0 bases for V and 1 base for J; bases not matched to a gene: 5. This CDR3 is CASSQDGRTGQETQYF. In DNA form, the CDR3 reads TGCGCCAGCAGCCAAGATGGAAGGACAGGCCAAGAGACCCAGTACTTC.

This clone came up a few times. This sequence joins TRBV11-1 and TRBJ2-2; possibly TRBD2 for D (6 bases). Trimming removed 0 bases from V and 3 bases from J, with 8 bases in between. The CDR3 runs 15 residues. In germline, CDR1 is SGHAT, CDR2 FQDESV (reference sequence). CDR3 DNA sequence: TGTGCCAGCAGCTTAGCAGGAGGGGACACCGGGGAGCTGTTTTTT. It is translated as CASSLAGGDTGELFF. Based on the CDR3 plus reference TRBV11-1 and TRBJ2-2, the full variable domain is EAEVAQSPRYKITEKSQAVAFWCDPISGHATLYWYRQILGQGPELLVQFQDESVVDDSQLPKDRFSAERLKGVDSTLKIQPAELGDSAMYLCASSLAGGDTGELFFGEGSRLTVL.

The sample holds a few counts of this clone. As DNA, the CDR3 is TGCGCCAGCAGTGAGTCGGCCCACAGGGCCCAGTACTTC. Translation gives CASSESAHRAQYF. The chain uses TRBV10-1 and TRBJ2-5; D possibly corresponds to TRBD1 (6 bases). V was pared by 0 bases and J by 9 bases, with 11 bases between. Germline CDR1 is WNHNN and CDR2 is SYGVQD (reference sequence). This CDR3 region has 13 residues.

The V call is TRBV20-1, the J call TRBJ2-3; a possible D gene is TRBD2 (5 bases). This CDR3 region has 11 residues. The germline V and J ends were trimmed by 1 base and 10 bases, with 9 bases remaining between them. Per germline, CDR1 DFQATT and CDR2 SNEGSKA (reference sequence). CDR3 loop: CSARGAGAQYF. The CDR3 DNA reads TGCAGTGCTAGAGGGGCCGGGGCGCAGTATTTT.

This clone was seen a single time. The chain has TRBV6-5 and TRBJ1-5; 9 positions match TRBD1. The CDR3 totals 13 residues. From germline, CDR1 is MNHEY and CDR2 SVGAGI. Trimming at V came to 7 bases and at J to 6 bases, leaving 4 bases not matched to a gene. The CDR3 region has the DNA TGTGCCAGCAAGGGACAGGGAGTTCAGCCCCAGCATTTT. Amino acids: CASKGQGVQPQHF.

This clone appeared a few times. Other DNA sequences within the sample encode an identical CDR3. The rearrangement uses TRBV4-1 and TRBJ1-4; D is possibly TRBD1 (5 bases). Germline CDR1 MGHRA, CDR2 YSYEKL. Trimming took 1 base from V and 8 from J, leaving 11 bases between them. The CDR3 covers 14 residues. DNA of the CDR3: TGCGCCAGCAGCCAAGCTGGACAAGCCGAAAAACTGTTTTTT. Amino acids: CASSQAGQAEKLFF.

This chain joins TRBV11-2 and TRBJ2-3, with 9 nucleotides matching TRBD1. J lost 3 bases, V lost 1 base, and 8 bases had no gene match. The CDR3 is made up of 17 amino acids. Germline V lookup: CDR1 SGHAT, CDR2 FQNNGV. CDR3 DNA sequence: TGTGCCAGCAGCTTAGGGGGACCGGGACAGGGTACAGATACGCAGTATTTT. The encoded protein is CASSLGGPGQGTDTQYF. Full variable domain (remainder filled in from reference TRBV11-2 and TRBJ2-3): EAGVAQSPRYKIIEKRQSVAFWCNPISGHATLYWYQQILGQGPKLLIQFQNNGVVDDSQLPKDRFSAERLKGVDSTLKIQPAKLEDSAVYLCASSLGGPGQGTDTQYFGPGTRLTVL.

The chain employs TRBV19 and TRBJ1-5; maybe TRBD1 (5 bases). Germline CDR1 reads LNHDA; CDR2 reads SQIVND (reference sequence). Deletions cut 5 bases from V and 5 bases from J, with 13 bases between. This CDR3 is 14 amino acids long. The CDR3 DNA sequence: TGTGCCAGTAGTTCCGACAGTCCGTATCAGCCCCAGCATTTT. It encodes CASSSDSPYQPQHF. The full variable domain, rest sourced from reference TRBV19 and TRBJ1-5, is DGGITQSPKYLFRKEGQNVTLSCEQNLNHDAMYWYRQDPGQGLRLIYYSQIVNDFQKGDIAEGYSVSREKKESFPLTVTSAQKNPTAFYLCASSSDSPYQPQHFGDGTRLSIL.

In DNA form, the CDR3 reads TGTGCCAGCCAGGGGTTAGCAGCGCCCTCCTACAATGAGCAGTTCTTC. Residues: CASQGLAAPSYNEQFF. V and J are TRBV19 and TRBJ2-1; D is possibly TRBD1 (6 bases). Deletions cut 9 bases from V and 0 bases from J, with 18 bases between. Germline lookup yields CDR1 LNHDA and CDR2 SQIVND (reference sequence). The CDR3 has 16 residues.

CDR3 amino acids: CASSPRQATNEKLFF. In DNA, the CDR3 is TGTGCCAGCAGCCCCAGACAAGCAACTAATGAAAAACTGTTTTTT. The chain is built from TRBV7-2 and TRBJ1-4; D unresolved. V was clipped by 5 bases and J by 0 bases, with 10 bases between them. The length of the CDR3 is 15 residues. Germline V CDR1 and CDR2: SGHTA, FQGNSA. Combining the CDR3 with reference TRBV7-2 and TRBJ1-4 gives the whole variable domain GAGVSQSPSNKVTEKGKDVELRCDPISGHTALYWYRQSLGQGLEFLIYFQGNSAPDKSGLPSDRFSAERTGGSVSTLTIQRTQQEDSAVYLCASSPRQATNEKLFFGSGTQLSVL.

In its sample, this clone was seen a few times. The chain couples TRBV5-6 to TRBJ1-5; 9 positions match TRBD1. CDR3 length equals 15 residues. J gave up 7 bases and V 3 bases, and 8 bases lay outside the gene matches. Germline V lookup: CDR1 SGHDT, CDR2 YYEEEE. The CDR3 region is CASSWGTGTAQPQHF. CDR3 sequence (DNA): TGTGCCAGCAGCTGGGGGACAGGGACTGCCCAGCCCCAGCATTTT.

The rearrangement uses TRBV27 and TRBJ1-2; 10 bases are a match to TRBD1. The CDR3 contains 16 residues. V shed 5 bases and J 4 bases; nucleotides not matched to a gene: 10. Germline CDR1 is MNHEY and CDR2 is SMNVEV (reference sequence). This chain's CDR3 is CASSTFGQGVIYGYTF. In DNA, the CDR3 is TGTGCCAGCAGTACATTTGGACAGGGGGTTATCTATGGCTACACCTTC.

The genes are TRBV6-6 and TRBJ2-5, with D uncertain. The CDR3 runs 16 residues. Trimming pared 0 bases from V and 4 bases from J, leaving 15 bases between. Looked up from germline, CDR1 is MNHNY and CDR2 is SVGAGI (reference sequence). CDR3 in amino acids: CASSYSGGFSLETQYF. In DNA form, the CDR3 reads TGTGCCAGCAGTTACTCCGGCGGTTTTTCCCTAGAGACCCAGTACTTC.

A few counts support this clone. The chain links TRBV30 to TRBJ1-2; D ambiguous. Trimming took off 2 bases at V and 6 bases at J, with 13 bases between the two ends. CDR1 and CDR2 (germline): GTSNPN, SVGIG (reference sequence). This CDR3 is 13 amino acids long. The CDR3 DNA follows: TGTGCCTGGAGTTTACCTCCTAGAGATGGCTACACCTTC. It codes for CAWSLPPRDGYTF.